This record looks at one T cell receptor beta chain sequence and its context. Its antigen is unidentified. The RNA input was roughly 0.45 to 1 ug, and it was reverse transcribed with random hexamers. TCRdb re-derived calls from the immunoSEQ multiplex PCR reads in MiXCR, one entry per CDR3 protein. The sample consists of around 81,000 distinct CDR3 sequences, 85% to 95% of them appearing once. TCR beta sequences were obtained from blood CD8+ and CD4+ T cells. It was negative isolation that provided the CD8+ and CD4+ T cells, whereas TEMRA cells were enriched by FACS. The sample is drawn from a study of CD8 T cells in Susac syndrome. The CDR3 extends over 16 amino acids. Germline-derived CDR1 and CDR2 are LNHNV and YYDKDF (reference sequence). With 5 bases clipped from V and 4 bases from J, the junction kept 7 bases outside the gene matches. Points from the study as a whole: That the number of individuals in its TCR sequencing and HLA analysis was relatively small was acknowledged by the study.

The chain uses TRBV15 and TRBJ2-2, with 10 bases that match TRBD2. The sequencing input was CD8+ T cells from PBMCs. The receptor comes from a human donor with Susac syndrome. Here the CDR3 reads CATSALAGVSTGELFF. The CDR3 DNA is TGTGCCACCAGCGCCCTAGCGGGAGTTAGCACCGGGGAGCTGTTTTTT. Full variable domain (remainder filled in from reference TRBV15 and TRBJ2-2): DAMVIQNPRYQVTQFGKPVTLSCSQTLNHNVMYWYQQKSSQAPKLLFHYYDKDFNNEADTPDNFQSRRPNTSFCFLDIRSPGLGDTAMYLCATSALAGVSTGELFFGEGSRLTVL.